One sample yielded the 13 T cell receptor beta chains listed below, sequenced in a study of shared T cell receptors in the human thymus. Only in-frame clones appear in the TCRdb table, and some are missing; sequencing was by immunoSEQ multiplex PCR. This repertoire shows about 540,000 clones, roughly 74% found once; its top ten account for 0.013%. The same data also went into a second study, on human thymus T cells.

The specimen sequenced was thymocytes. The source of these receptors is a boy younger than two with a congenital heart defect.

This chain uses TRBV4-1 with TRBJ2-7; 7 positions match TRBD2. Germline CDR1 reads MGHRA; CDR2 reads YSYEKL. J was trimmed by 6 bases and V by 0 bases; bases with no gene match: 8. This CDR3 region has 15 residues. The CDR3 DNA sequence: TGCGCCAGCAGCCAAGATCGGGGGAGGGGCTCCGAGCAGTACTTC. Its translation: CASSQDRGRGSEQYF.

The chain carries TRBV29-1 and TRBJ2-5, with TRBD1 matching over 8 bases. The DNA end favors TRBJ2-7, so the J call may be wrong. The length of the CDR3 is 14 residues. Germline V gene lookup returns CDR1 SQVTM and CDR2 ANQGSEA. The CDR3 loop reads CSVPAQGADYEQYF. The CDR3 bases are TGCAGCGTCCCCGCCCAGGGGGCTGACTACGAGCAGTACTTC.

Comment on this clone: Other nucleotide sequences from this sample produce the same CDR3. The DNA of the CDR3 is TGTGCCAGCAGTTCAAGGCTAGCGGGTGCCTACGAGCAGTACTTC. Translating gives CASSSRLAGAYEQYF. This chain joins TRBV27 and TRBJ2-7; 8 bases line up with TRBD2. The CDR3 covers 15 residues. The V gene's germline CDR1 is MNHEY and CDR2 SMNVEV (reference sequence). V lost 4 bases and J lost 2; bases outside the gene matches: 7.

A single count supports this clone. The chain recombines TRBV4-1 with TRBJ2-5; maybe TRBD2 (5 bases). The J call is in doubt because the DNA end fits TRBJ2-7 better. Germline assignment: CDR1 MGHRA and CDR2 YSYEKL. The CDR3 loop spans 16 amino acids. In DNA, the CDR3 is TGCGCCAGCAGCCAAGGAGGCGCGGACTTCTCCTACGAGCAGTACTTC. Translated: CASSQGGADFSYEQYF.

Written as DNA, the CDR3 is TGCGCCAGCAGCGCGGGACTAGTCGTATCCGAGCAGTACTTC. It codes for CASSAGLVVSEQYF. This chain uses TRBV4-3 with TRBJ2-7; 8 bases align to TRBD2. This CDR3 region has 14 residues. V trimming: 5 bases; J trimming: 6 bases; junction bases outside the gene matches: 9. Germline V gene lookup returns CDR1 LGHNA and CDR2 YSLEER.

This clone has a handful of counts. The chain joins TRBV2 to TRBJ2-7; 9 bases line up with TRBD1. CDR3 length: 14 amino acids. V lost 4 bases and J lost 2; bases outside the gene matches: 3. Germline CDR1 is SNHLY and CDR2 is FYNNEI. The CDR3 DNA is TGTGCCAGCAGTGGGGACAGGGAACCCTACGAGCAGTACTTC. Its protein product is CASSGDREPYEQYF.

The chain combines TRBV2 with TRBJ2-3; 8 nucleotides match TRBD2. CDR1 SNHLY and CDR2 FYNNEI come from the germline V gene. Trimming removed 2 bases from V and 4 bases from J; junction bases left unmatched: 8. The CDR3 totals 16 residues. CDR3 in DNA: TGTGCCAGCAGTGAACGGCGGAGCGGGAGATCAGATACGCAGTATTTT. This sequence encodes CASSERRSGRSDTQYF.

This clone turned up a few times. The rearrangement joins TRBV19 to TRBJ2-7, with 12 bases identical to TRBD2. The CDR3 extends over 15 amino acids. Looked up from germline, CDR1 is LNHDA and CDR2 is SQIVND (reference sequence). Germline trimming cut 5 bases from V and 4 bases from J; bases unmatched to any gene: 6. CDR3 loop: CASSPTSGRKYEQYF. CDR3 DNA: TGTGCCAGTAGTCCCACTAGCGGGAGGAAGTACGAGCAGTACTTC.

The chain is built from TRBV5-6 and TRBJ1-4, with a tentative D call TRBD1 (5 bases). V gave up 0 bases and J gave up 8 bases, with 17 bases separating them. The V gene's germline CDR1 is SGHDT and CDR2 YYEEEE. This CDR3 has 16 residues. CDR3 in DNA: TGTGCCAGCAGCTTGGCCAAAGGGCAGGGCAACGAAAAACTGTTTTTT. It specifies CASSLAKGQGNEKLFF.

The chain is built from TRBV29-1 and TRBJ2-7, with TRBD1 matching over 8 bases. The V and J ends lost 5 bases and 3 bases, in that order; junction bases with no gene match: 12. Looked up from germline, CDR1 is SQVTM and CDR2 is ANQGSEA. The CDR3 extends over 15 amino acids. CDR3 in amino acids: CSVNTKQGDGYEQYF. The CDR3 DNA sequence: TGCAGCGTTAACACCAAACAGGGGGATGGCTACGAGCAGTACTTC.

V and J are TRBV5-1 and TRBJ2-7; D gene unclear. The CDR3 extends over 10 amino acids. Germline values: CDR1 SGHRS, CDR2 YFSETQ. The germline V and J ends were trimmed by 3 bases and 5 bases, with 3 bases remaining between them. The CDR3 region is CASSCDEQYF. The CDR3 DNA is TGCGCCAGCAGCTGCGACGAGCAGTACTTC.

The chain is built from TRBV9 and TRBJ1-1, with D perhaps matching TRBD1 (6 bases). The V and J ends lost 4 bases and 8 bases respectively, with 21 bases between them. The CDR3 runs 15 residues. The V gene's germline CDR1 is SGDLS and CDR2 YYNGEE. CDR3 sequence reads: CASSPPSGQPLEAFF. The CDR3 DNA reads TGTGCCAGCAGCCCGCCATCCGGACAGCCTCTAGAAGCTTTCTTT.

The rearrangement links TRBV2 to TRBJ2-1, with D possibly matching TRBD2 (6 bases). Germline CDR1 is SNHLY and CDR2 is FYNNEI. This CDR3 has 17 residues. V was cut by 0 bases and J by 6 bases, with 18 bases left in between. The CDR3 nucleotides read TGTGCCAGCAGTGAAGCGCTTCGACTAGGCGAAGGCAATGAGCAGTTCTTC. It codes for CASSEALRLGEGNEQFF.